This T cell receptor beta chain was documented in a study of blood T cell repertoires in COVID-19. Overall study: Sources were T cells, B-cell-depleted T cells, or PBMCs; the material itself was cDNA or gDNA.

CDR3 length equals 16 residues. Germline trimming cut 4 bases from V and 3 bases from J; bases unmatched to any gene: 7. The V gene's germline CDR1 is SGDLS and CDR2 YYNGEE. In the original processing: Using reference gene primer amplification, nucleated cell counts were estimated. This table comes from immunoSEQ multiplex PCR, and its TCRdb copy is limited to in-frame clones, with some not included. The V and J calls and clone size come from that table; D and trimming were worked out from the DNA. The data contain about 74,000 clones, about four fifths of them singletons. The specimen sequenced was peripheral blood. The receptor was isolated from a man between 65 and 85 years old with acute or convalescent COVID-19. The chain combines TRBV9 with TRBJ1-1; 12 nucleotides match TRBD1. The DNA for the CDR3 is TGTGCCAGCAGCTCCGGGACAGGGGGCGCCGACACTGAAGCTTTCTTT. Residues: CASSSGTGGADTEAFF.